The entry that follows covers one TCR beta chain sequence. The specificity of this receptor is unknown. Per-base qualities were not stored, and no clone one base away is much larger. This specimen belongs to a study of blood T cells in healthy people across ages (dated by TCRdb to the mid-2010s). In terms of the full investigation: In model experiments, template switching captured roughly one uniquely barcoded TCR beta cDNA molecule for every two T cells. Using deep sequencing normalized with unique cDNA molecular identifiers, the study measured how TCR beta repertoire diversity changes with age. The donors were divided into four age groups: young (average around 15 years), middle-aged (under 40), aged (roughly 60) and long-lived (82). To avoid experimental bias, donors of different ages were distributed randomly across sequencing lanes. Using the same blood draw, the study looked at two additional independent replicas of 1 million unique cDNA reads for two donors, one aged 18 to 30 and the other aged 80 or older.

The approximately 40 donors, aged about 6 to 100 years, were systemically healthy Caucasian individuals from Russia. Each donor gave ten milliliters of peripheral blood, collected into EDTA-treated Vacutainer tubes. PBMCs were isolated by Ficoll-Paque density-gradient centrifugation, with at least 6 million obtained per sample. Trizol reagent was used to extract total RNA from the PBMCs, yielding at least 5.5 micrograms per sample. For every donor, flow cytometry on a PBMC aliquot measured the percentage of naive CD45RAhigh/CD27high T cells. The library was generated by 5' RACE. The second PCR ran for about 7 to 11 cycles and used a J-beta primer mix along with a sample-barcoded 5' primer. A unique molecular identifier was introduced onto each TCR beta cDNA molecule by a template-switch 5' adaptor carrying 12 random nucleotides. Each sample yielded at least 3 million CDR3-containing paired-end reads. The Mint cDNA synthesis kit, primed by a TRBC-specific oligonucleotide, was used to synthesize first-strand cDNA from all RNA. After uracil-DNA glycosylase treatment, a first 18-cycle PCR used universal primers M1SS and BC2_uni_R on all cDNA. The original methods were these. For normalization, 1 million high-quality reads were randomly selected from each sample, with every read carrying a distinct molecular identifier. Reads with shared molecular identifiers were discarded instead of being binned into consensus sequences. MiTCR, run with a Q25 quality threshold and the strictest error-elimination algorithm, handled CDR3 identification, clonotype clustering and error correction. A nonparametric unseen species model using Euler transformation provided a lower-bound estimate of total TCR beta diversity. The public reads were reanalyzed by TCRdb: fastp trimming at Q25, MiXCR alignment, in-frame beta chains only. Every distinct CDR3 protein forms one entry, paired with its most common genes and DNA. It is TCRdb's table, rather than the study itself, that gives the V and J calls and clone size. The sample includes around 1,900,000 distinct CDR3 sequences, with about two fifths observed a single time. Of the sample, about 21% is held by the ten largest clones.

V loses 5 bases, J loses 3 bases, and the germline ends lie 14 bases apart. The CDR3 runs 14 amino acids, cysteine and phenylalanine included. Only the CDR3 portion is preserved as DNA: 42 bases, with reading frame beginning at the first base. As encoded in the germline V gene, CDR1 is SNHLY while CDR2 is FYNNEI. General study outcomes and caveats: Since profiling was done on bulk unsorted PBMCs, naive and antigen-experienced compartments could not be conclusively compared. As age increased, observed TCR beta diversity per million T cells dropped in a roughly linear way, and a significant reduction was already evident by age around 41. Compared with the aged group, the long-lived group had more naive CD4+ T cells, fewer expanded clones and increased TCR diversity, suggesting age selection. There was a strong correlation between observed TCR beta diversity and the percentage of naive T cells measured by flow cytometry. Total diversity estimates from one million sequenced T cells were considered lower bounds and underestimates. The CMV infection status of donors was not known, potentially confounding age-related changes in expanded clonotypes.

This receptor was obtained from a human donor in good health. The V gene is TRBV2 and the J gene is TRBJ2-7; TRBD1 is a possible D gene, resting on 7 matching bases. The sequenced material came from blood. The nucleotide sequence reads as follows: TGTGCCAGCAGTATGGAGGGGGCCCTCTACGAGCAGTACTTC. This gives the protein CASSMEGALYEQYF.